One and the same sample provided the 30 T cell receptor beta chains below, sequenced in a study of tumor and adjacent non-tumor tissue in lung cancer. No cell sorting was done before RNA was extracted from the tissue. This non-tumor lung sample came from over 3 cm beyond the tumor edge. A modified ARM-PCR protocol with three rounds of nested PCR amplified TCRbeta. TCRdb recomputed calls from the multiplex PCR reads with MiXCR, one row per CDR3 protein. Here the sample spans tens of thousands of distinct CDR3 sequences, less than 75% being singletons. Source material: distant non-tumor lung tissue. The receptors were gathered from a woman between 45 and 60 years old with non-small cell lung cancer.

As concerns this clonotype: A much bigger clone sits one base away, suggesting this may be a read error. The V gene is TRBV6-6, the J gene TRBJ2-7; D is perhaps TRBD2 (6 bases). Germline CDR1 is MNHNY and CDR2 is SVGAGI (reference sequence). The CDR3 is made up of 18 amino acids. The CDR3 loop is CANSYLNRRLGPTHEQYF. The CDR3, as DNA: TGTGCCAACAGTTACTTAAACCGAAGACTAGGGCCCACCCACGAGCAGTACTTC.

A word on this clonotype: The junction departs from germline at one end; a sequencing error may be responsible. This chain joins TRBV12-3 or TRBV12-4 and TRBJ2-1; D is unresolved. CDR3 length: 13 residues. The CDR3 sequence is CAGSATPYNEHFF. The CDR3 coding sequence is TGTGCCGGCTCAGCTACACCCTACAATGAGCACTTCTTC.

On this clonotype: One end of the junction fails to match germline, which may point to a read error. CDR3 coding DNA: TGTGCCAGCATCCCCGGACAGGGTAGGTCTGGGGCCAACGTCCCGACTTTC. Amino acids: CASIPGQGRSGANVPTF. This chain joins TRBV28 and TRBJ2-6; 8 nucleotides align to TRBD1. Germline values: CDR1 MDHEN, CDR2 SYDVKM. The CDR3 is made up of 17 amino acids.

The chain uses TRBV28 and TRBJ2-1; TRBD2 is a possible D gene (5 bases). Germline lookup yields CDR1 MDHEN and CDR2 SYDVKM. CDR3 length equals 14 residues. V lost 3 bases and J lost 9, with 15 bases in between. In DNA, the CDR3 is TGTGCCAGCAGTTTTAGCGAGAGGAATAGTGAGCAGTTCTTC. This sequence encodes CASSFSERNSEQFF.

This clonotype appeared many times. The CDR3 DNA sequence: TGCAGTGCCACAATTCCGGGGGGCCGGGGCACTGAAGCTTTCTTT. Residues: CSATIPGGRGTEAFF. The chain has TRBV20-1 and TRBJ1-1, with D perhaps TRBD1 (6 bases). Between the trimmed V and J ends, which lost 6 bases and 4 bases, there was a span of 21 bases. The CDR3 runs 15 residues. Germline CDR1 is DFQATT and CDR2 is SNEGSKA (reference sequence).

The genes are TRBV12-3 or TRBV12-4 and TRBJ2-3; D call uncertain. V dropped 3 bases and J dropped 3 bases, with 10 bases sitting between them. The CDR3 extends over 14 amino acids. CDR3 DNA sequence: TGTGCCAGCAGTTTTAATGGCTCAACAGATACGCAGTATTTT. Protein: CASSFNGSTDTQYF.

The gene calls are TRBV12-3 or TRBV12-4 and TRBJ1-5; D is unclear. This CDR3 is 12 amino acids long. V lost 6 bases and J lost 15, with 18 bases in between. CDR3 nucleotide sequence: TGTGCCAGCAGCACTCAACCCGATCTTCCGCATTTT. Translating gives CASSTQPDLPHF.

This clonotype is a singleton in its sample. This may arise from a read error, as a much more abundant clone is one base away. The rearrangement uses TRBV29-1 and TRBJ2-7; TRBD2 is a possible D gene (6 bases). The CDR3 extends over 16 amino acids. Germline CDR1 SQVTM, CDR2 ANQGSEA. This CDR3 is CGVEDRGGKGSYEQYF. CDR3 DNA sequence: TGCGGCGTTGAAGATCGGGGCGGGAAAGGGTCCTACGAGCAGTACTTC.

Regarding this clonotype: A junction boundary mismatches the germline segment, possibly from a read error. The V call is TRBV28, the J call TRBJ2-7, with TRBD2 matching over 7 bases. The CDR3 loop spans 16 amino acids. Germline lookup yields CDR1 MDHEN and CDR2 SYDVKM. The CDR3 sequence: CVSRLKWFIGRNEQYF. The DNA of the CDR3 is TGTGTCAGCAGATTAAAGTGGTTCATCGGGAGGAACGAGCAGTACTTC.

Notes on this clonotype: A much larger clone is a single base away; this may be a read error. This rearrangement joins TRBV6-1 to TRBJ2-1; TRBD2 matches 14 bases. The germline CDR1 and CDR2 sequences are MNHNS and SASEGT. The CDR3 has 15 amino acids. The junction had 6 bases not matched to a gene; V was cut back by 7 bases and J by 7 bases. CDR3: CASIPGTSGGNEQFF. The DNA for the CDR3 is TGTGCCAGCATCCCCGGGACTAGCGGGGGTAATGAGCAGTTCTTC.

Details on this clonotype: The junction and the germline gene differ at one end; a read error may be behind it. This chain uses TRBV29-1 with TRBJ1-1; D gene uncertain. The CDR3 is 13 amino acids. From germline, CDR1 is SQVTM and CDR2 ANQGSEA. DNA of the CDR3: TGCAACGTTGTGAGTGATCCCAACATTGAAGCTTTCTTT. Translated: CNVVSDPNIEAFF.

A word on this clonotype: A read error may produce the germline difference seen at one junction end. The genes are TRBV29-1 and TRBJ2-5; 11 bases agree with TRBD2. The CDR3 length is 16 residues. Germline V gene sequence: CDR1 SQVTM, CDR2 ANQGSEA. CDR3 loop: CGVAVNSGRVVETHYF. The CDR3 DNA follows: TGCGGCGTTGCGGTCAATAGCGGGAGGGTTGTAGAGACTCATTACTTC.

For this clonotype: At one of its ends the junction is not consistent with the germline gene, which may arise from a read error. The chain uses TRBV11-2 and TRBJ2-2, with D maybe TRBD2 (5 bases). The CDR3 length is 16 residues. Germline CDR1 is SGHAT and CDR2 is FQNNGV. Here the CDR3 DNA reads TGTGCCAGTAGCTCAGTGACTGGCGAGAGGGTCGGAGAGCTGTTTTTT. Amino acids: CASSSVTGERVGELFF.

Concerning this clonotype itself: One junction end does not reproduce the germline sequence, and a read error may be involved. The chain links TRBV14 to TRBJ2-3; 10 bases map to TRBD2. This CDR3 has 17 amino acids. Germline lookup yields CDR1 SGHDN and CDR2 FVKESK. The CDR3 nucleotides are TGTGCCAGCAACCAGCTAGCGGGAGCCACGAGCACAAATACGCAGTATTTT. It specifies CASNQLAGATSTNTQYF.

This clonotype was observed many times. V usage is TRBV4-3 and J usage is TRBJ1-4, with 7 bases matching TRBD1. The CDR3 runs 15 residues. V dropped 1 base and J dropped 7; count of bases not matched to a gene: 6. Germline-derived CDR1 and CDR2 are LGHNA and YSLEER. The CDR3 here is CASSQAFGTAEKLFF. Here the CDR3 DNA reads TGCGCCAGCAGCCAAGCTTTTGGGACAGCTGAAAAACTGTTTTTT.

Regarding this clonotype: At one boundary the junction diverges from the germline segment, which might be a read error. The V and J genes are TRBV20-1 and TRBJ2-1; 12 nucleotides agree with TRBD1. From germline, CDR1 is DFQATT and CDR2 SNEGSKA (reference sequence). The CDR3 is 14 amino acids. The CDR3 DNA reads as TGCAATTCCCCTGGGACAGGGGGCTACAATGAACAGTTCTTC. It translates to CNSPGTGGYNEQFF.

V and J are TRBV11-2 and TRBJ2-1; weak D call: TRBD1 (6 bases). The CDR3 length is 12 residues. Germline CDR1 is SGHAT and CDR2 is FQNNGV. The CDR3 nucleotides read TGTCCAAGCAGCTTGGGACACTACCAGCAGTTCTTC. Protein: CPSSLGHYQQFF.

In the case of this clonotype: The junction differs from germline at one of its ends, possibly a read error. The gene calls are TRBV29-1 and TRBJ1-2; D is unresolved. CDR1 is SQVTM and CDR2 is ANQGSEA in the germline V gene. CDR3 length: 14 amino acids. The CDR3 region is CSVDKADDNYGYTF. CDR3 bases: TGCAGCGTTGACAAGGCAGATGATAACTATGGTTACACCTTC.

Worth noting for this clonotype: An end of the junction does not agree with germline; a read error may underlie this. The chain uses TRBV2 and TRBJ2-7, with TRBD2 matching 8 bases. The CDR3 loop spans 13 amino acids. CDR1 is SNHLY and CDR2 is FYNNEI in the germline V gene. The CDR3 sequence is CAISAGRGKEQYF. The CDR3 nucleotides read TGTGCCATCAGTGCCGGGAGGGGGAAGGAGCAGTACTTC. The full variable domain, rest sourced from reference TRBV2 and TRBJ2-7, is EPEVTQTPSHQVTQMGQEVILRCVPISNHLYFYWYRQILGQKVEFLVSFYNNEISEKSEIFDDQFSVERPDGSNFTLKIRSTKLEDSAMYFCAISAGRGKEQYFGPGTRLTVT.

With regard to this clonotype: A read error may produce the germline difference seen at one junction end. The chain uses TRBV10-2 and TRBJ1-6, with D possibly being TRBD1 (5 bases). CDR1 is WSHSY and CDR2 is SAAADI in the germline V gene. This CDR3 contains 16 residues. CDR3 coding DNA: TGTGGCAGCAGTGAGGGGACCCTTCAAGTTGGTTCACCCCTCCACTTT. Its translation: CGSSEGTLQVGSPLHF.

This clonotype was detected a few times. A much bigger clone sits one base away, suggesting this may be a read error. The chain recombines TRBV20-1 with TRBJ1-4, with 7 bases aligning to TRBD1. CDR3 length: 14 residues. The germline V gene encodes CDR1 DFQATT and CDR2 SNEGSKA (reference sequence). With 6 bases clipped from V and 4 bases from J, the junction kept 8 bases outside the gene matches. CDR3 sequence (DNA): TGCAGTGCCAAGGGACAGAGTGTTAATGAAAAACTGTTTTTT. Translating gives CSAKGQSVNEKLFF.

This clonotype has only a few counts. A junction boundary mismatches the germline segment, possibly from a read error. The chain joins TRBV11-2 to TRBJ1-1, with a possible D match to TRBD1 (5 bases). In germline, CDR1 is SGHAT, CDR2 FQNNGV. There are 14 residues in the CDR3. CDR3 protein: CVSSLSQGGSEAFF. The CDR3 nucleotides are TGTGTCAGCAGCTTATCCCAGGGAGGTAGTGAAGCTTTCTTT.

As for this clonotype: A much larger clone differs by one base, so this may be a read error. The V and J genes are TRBV6-1 and TRBJ2-1; perhaps TRBD2 as D (6 bases). The CDR3 has 15 residues. Germline assignment: CDR1 MNHNS and CDR2 SASEGT. The CDR3 DNA sequence: TGTGCCAGCAGTGAATCAGGGTCGGACTACAATGAGGAGTTCTTC. It is translated as CASSESGSDYNEEFF.

In regard to this clonotype: The junction and the germline gene differ at one end; a read error may be behind it. This chain connects TRBV20-1 to TRBJ2-1, with unresolved D. The CDR3 length is 14 residues. The germline V gene encodes CDR1 DFQATT and CDR2 SNEGSKA (reference sequence). CDR3 sequence: CNARGLNVVHEQFF. CDR3 in DNA: TGTAATGCTAGAGGCCTCAATGTCGTCCATGAGCAGTTCTTC.

This clonotype has a count of ten or more. The chain links TRBV20-1 to TRBJ2-7, with 11 bases fitting TRBD2. This CDR3 is built from 13 residues. CDR1 is DFQATT, CDR2 SNEGSKA, per germline (reference sequence). V dropped 2 bases and J dropped 7; count of bases not matched to a gene: 4. The CDR3 bases are TGCAGTGCTAGACAACTAGCGGGAGTAGAGCAGTACTTC. Its translation is CSARQLAGVEQYF.

This sequence joins TRBV11-1 and TRBJ2-1; D gene unclear. This CDR3 is built from 13 residues. Trimming stripped 5 bases from V and 1 base from J, with 6 bases between. Germline V gene lookup returns CDR1 SGHAT and CDR2 FQDESV (reference sequence). The CDR3 loop reads CASSMPSYNEQFF. The DNA for the CDR3 is TGTGCCAGCAGCATGCCTTCCTACAATGAGCAGTTCTTC.

This clonotype was detected many times. The chain has TRBV4-1 and TRBJ2-1; 8 nucleotides line up with TRBD1. After removal of 3 bases from V and 9 bases from J, the junction contained 13 bases not matched to a gene. Per germline, CDR1 MGHRA and CDR2 YSYEKL. This CDR3 has 16 amino acids. The CDR3 here is CASSQAPGQEVGEQFF. CDR3 coding DNA: TGCGCCAGCAGCCAGGCCCCGGGACAGGAGGTTGGTGAGCAGTTCTTC.

There are a few counts of this clonotype. The chain joins TRBV5-1 to TRBJ2-1; 9 bases agree with TRBD1. The V gene's germline CDR1 is SGHRS and CDR2 YFSETQ. V trimming: 4 bases; J trimming: 6 bases; junction bases outside the gene matches: 8. This CDR3 comprises 15 residues. CDR3: CASSPGTGLGNEQFF. CDR3 nucleotide sequence: TGCGCCAGCAGCCCCGGGACAGGGTTGGGCAATGAGCAGTTCTTC. The variable domain in full, with the rest retrieved from reference TRBV5-1 and TRBJ2-1, is KAGVTQTPRYLIKTRGQQVTLSCSPISGHRSVSWYQQTPGQGLQFLFEYFSETQRNKGNFPGRFSGRQFSNSRSEMNVSTLELGDSALYLCASSPGTGLGNEQFFGPGTRLTVL.

Remarks on this clonotype: A single base separates this from a much larger clone, so it may be a read error. The CDR3 DNA reads TGTGCCAGCAGTTTGTCAGTCTACGGCACCAGGGAGCTGTTTTTT. It specifies CASSLSVYGTRELFF. The chain uses TRBV6-2 or TRBV6-3 and TRBJ2-2; D not resolved. The V gene's germline CDR1 is MNHEY and CDR2 SVGEGT. The CDR3 covers 15 residues.

For this clonotype: As the CDR3 is not closed by the conserved phenylalanine or tryptophan, this likely results from a read error. The chain uses TRBV11-2 and TRBJ2-7, with TRBD1 matching over 8 bases. CDR1 and CDR2 (germline): SGHAT, FQNNGV. CDR3 length equals 15 residues. V lost 4 bases and J lost 4; bases outside the gene matches: 9. In nucleotides, the CDR3 is TGTGCCAGCAGCTCGGGGACAGGCAGGACTTACGAGCAGTACTCC. This sequence encodes CASSSGTGRTYEQYS.